A selection of T cell receptor beta chains follows, all from one sample in a study of T cells in Graves' hyperthyroidism and ophthalmopathy. Via MiXCR, TCRdb re-called the multiplex PCR reads, giving one row per CDR3 protein. The data contain over 500,000 distinct CDR3 sequences, 46% of them singletons. The sequenced sample was peripheral blood or thyroid tissue (not recorded which). The receptors derive from an adult woman with Graves' disease, either hyperthyroidism or ophthalmopathy (not recorded which). Both conserved end residues are part of each CDR3. The order of the fields is D gene, clone size, J gene, V gene, CDR3 DNA, CDR3 protein. The D gene is left open where the match is weak. The size entry is marked missing in some rows and otherwise reads once, few, many or a size class.

d_call: -
clone_size: -
j_call: TRBJ1-3
v_call: TRBV6-5
cdr3_nt: TGTGCCAGCAGTATTCGACAGGCGAGCTCTGGAAACACCATATATTTT
cdr3_aa: CASSIRQASSGNTIYF

d_call: TRBD1
clone_size: -
j_call: TRBJ2-6
v_call: TRBV12-3/TRBV12-4
cdr3_nt: TGTGCCAGCAGTTCAGGGGGCACTGGGGCCAACGTCCTGACTTTC
cdr3_aa: CASSSGGTGANVLTF

d_call: -
clone_size: -
j_call: TRBJ1-2
v_call: TRBV10-2
cdr3_nt: TGCGCCAGCAGTGCTTACAGGGATGGCTACACCTTC
cdr3_aa: CASSAYRDGYTF

d_call: TRBD1
clone_size: many
j_call: TRBJ1-4
v_call: TRBV6-1
cdr3_nt: TGTGCCAGCAGCCCAGGGGGCAATGTAAATGAAAAACTGTTTTTT
cdr3_aa: CASSPGGNVNEKLFF

d_call: TRBD2
clone_size: -
j_call: TRBJ2-5
v_call: TRBV15
cdr3_nt: TGTGCCACCAGCAAGACTAGCGGGGGGGCGGAGACCCAGTACTTC
cdr3_aa: CATSKTSGGAETQYF

d_call: -
clone_size: -
j_call: TRBJ1-1
v_call: TRBV29-1
cdr3_nt: TGCAGCATCGAAGGCGGGGGGCTTCCTGAAGCTTTCTTT
cdr3_aa: CSIEGGGLPEAFF

d_call: TRBD1
clone_size: -
j_call: TRBJ2-5
v_call: TRBV11-1
cdr3_nt: TGTGCCAGCAGCCTACCGACAGGGTTCCAAGAGACCCAGTACTTC
cdr3_aa: CASSLPTGFQETQYF

d_call: -
clone_size: once
j_call: TRBJ1-6
v_call: TRBV4-3
cdr3_nt: TGCGCCAGCAGCCAAGATGTCGGGGTCTATAATTCACCCCTCCACTTT
cdr3_aa: CASSQDVGVYNSPLHF

d_call: TRBD1
clone_size: many
j_call: TRBJ1-1
v_call: TRBV10-1
cdr3_nt: TGCGCCAGCGGGACAGGGGCAAGCACTGAAGCTTTCTTT
cdr3_aa: CASGTGASTEAFF

d_call: -
clone_size: -
j_call: TRBJ1-2
v_call: TRBV29-1
cdr3_nt: TGCAGCGTTGAGTCGGTCTATGAGAACTATGGCTACACCTTC
cdr3_aa: CSVESVYENYGYTF

d_call: -
clone_size: -
j_call: TRBJ1-2
v_call: TRBV20-1
cdr3_nt: TGCAGTGCTTATACCCGGGACACTTCCGGGGACACCTATGGCTACACCTTC
cdr3_aa: CSAYTRDTSGDTYGYTF

d_call: -
clone_size: -
j_call: TRBJ2-7
v_call: TRBV29-1
cdr3_nt: TGCAGCGTTGAAACTGGGGGAACAGTGTACGAGCAGTACTTC
cdr3_aa: CSVETGGTVYEQYF

d_call: -
clone_size: -
j_call: TRBJ1-5
v_call: TRBV7-2
cdr3_nt: TGTGCCAGCGCCGGGCTAGGAATTAGCAATCAGCCCCAGCATTTT
cdr3_aa: CASAGLGISNQPQHF

d_call: -
clone_size: many
j_call: TRBJ2-7
v_call: TRBV25-1
cdr3_nt: TGTGCCAGCAGTGAGCCCTGGGGGGACGAGCAGTACTTC
cdr3_aa: CASSEPWGDEQYF

d_call: -
clone_size: many
j_call: TRBJ1-2
v_call: TRBV18
cdr3_nt: TGTGCCAGCTCACCACCGATTAACTATGGCTACACCTTC
cdr3_aa: CASSPPINYGYTF

d_call: TRBD2
clone_size: many
j_call: TRBJ2-7
v_call: TRBV10-3
cdr3_nt: TGTGCCATCAGGCCTGGGACTAGCGTCTACGAGCAGTACTTC
cdr3_aa: CAIRPGTSVYEQYF

d_call: -
clone_size: -
j_call: TRBJ1-6
v_call: TRBV6-1
cdr3_nt: TGTGCCAGCAGCATCAAGACGGGTTCCCTTTCTTCACCCCTCCACTTT
cdr3_aa: CASSIKTGSLSSPLHF

d_call: -
clone_size: -
j_call: TRBJ2-7
v_call: TRBV20-1
cdr3_nt: TGCAGTGCTAGATCCTGGAAAGAGACCCACGAGCAGTACTTC
cdr3_aa: CSARSWKETHEQYF

d_call: TRBD1
clone_size: few
j_call: TRBJ2-6
v_call: TRBV7-9
cdr3_nt: TGCGCCAGCAGCCTTCCGGGACAGGGAATTACTGGGGCCAACGTCCTGACTTTC
cdr3_aa: CASSLPGQGITGANVLTF

d_call: TRBD1
clone_size: -
j_call: TRBJ1-4
v_call: TRBV7-9
cdr3_nt: TGTGCCAGCAGCTTGTCGCAGGGGGCAGATGAAAAACTGTTTTTT
cdr3_aa: CASSLSQGADEKLFF

d_call: -
clone_size: few
j_call: TRBJ1-1
v_call: TRBV7-2
cdr3_nt: TGTGCCAGCACCCGACAGTGGAGTATGAACACTGAAGCTTTCTTT
cdr3_aa: CASTRQWSMNTEAFF

d_call: TRBD1
clone_size: -
j_call: TRBJ1-1
v_call: TRBV20-1
cdr3_nt: TGCAGTGCCAGGACAGGGCGAACTGAAGCTTTCTTT
cdr3_aa: CSARTGRTEAFF

d_call: TRBD1
clone_size: few
j_call: TRBJ1-5
v_call: TRBV7-9
cdr3_nt: TGTGCCAGCAGCTTAGCGGGACAGGGTATTCAGCCCCAGCATTTT
cdr3_aa: CASSLAGQGIQPQHF

d_call: -
clone_size: many
j_call: TRBJ1-2
v_call: TRBV6-1
cdr3_nt: TGTGCCAGCAGGAGACAGGAGCCAAGCTATGGCTACACCTTC
cdr3_aa: CASRRQEPSYGYTF

d_call: -
clone_size: few
j_call: TRBJ1-1
v_call: TRBV7-9
cdr3_nt: TGTGCCAGCAGCCCAGTATGGTTGGACTGGAACACTGAAGCTTTCTTT
cdr3_aa: CASSPVWLDWNTEAFF

d_call: -
clone_size: -
j_call: TRBJ1-2
v_call: TRBV7-2
cdr3_nt: TGTGCCAGCAGCACACAGGCAGTCTATGGCTACACCTTC
cdr3_aa: CASSTQAVYGYTF

d_call: TRBD2
clone_size: few
j_call: TRBJ2-6
v_call: TRBV10-3
cdr3_nt: TGTGCCATCAGTGAGTCTGGCGGGGGGACCTATGGGGCCAACGTCCTGACTTTC
cdr3_aa: CAISESGGGTYGANVLTF

d_call: -
clone_size: many
j_call: TRBJ2-6
v_call: TRBV5-1
cdr3_nt: TGCGCCAGCAGCTCCGAGGCCTCTGGGGCCAACGTCCTGACTTTC
cdr3_aa: CASSSEASGANVLTF

d_call: TRBD1
clone_size: many
j_call: TRBJ2-5
v_call: TRBV5-4
cdr3_nt: TGTGCCAGCAGCTTGGCCGGGGACAGCCAAGAGACCCAGTACTTC
cdr3_aa: CASSLAGDSQETQYF

d_call: TRBD1
clone_size: -
j_call: TRBJ1-5
v_call: TRBV7-9
cdr3_nt: TGTGCCAGCAGCCCGGGACAGGGGACATATAGCAATCAGCCCCAGCATTTT
cdr3_aa: CASSPGQGTYSNQPQHF

d_call: TRBD1
clone_size: few
j_call: TRBJ1-2
v_call: TRBV14
cdr3_nt: TGTGCCAGCAGCCAGTCCGGGACAGGGGGGGATGGCTACACCTTC
cdr3_aa: CASSQSGTGGDGYTF

d_call: -
clone_size: -
j_call: TRBJ2-2
v_call: TRBV7-9
cdr3_nt: TGCGCCAGCAGCTTGGACCAGGGGAACACCGGGGAGCTGTTTTTT
cdr3_aa: CASSLDQGNTGELFF

d_call: -
clone_size: many
j_call: TRBJ1-6
v_call: TRBV20-1
cdr3_nt: TGCAGTGCTAGAGTGACCTTGGGTTCACCCCTCCACTTT
cdr3_aa: CSARVTLGSPLHF